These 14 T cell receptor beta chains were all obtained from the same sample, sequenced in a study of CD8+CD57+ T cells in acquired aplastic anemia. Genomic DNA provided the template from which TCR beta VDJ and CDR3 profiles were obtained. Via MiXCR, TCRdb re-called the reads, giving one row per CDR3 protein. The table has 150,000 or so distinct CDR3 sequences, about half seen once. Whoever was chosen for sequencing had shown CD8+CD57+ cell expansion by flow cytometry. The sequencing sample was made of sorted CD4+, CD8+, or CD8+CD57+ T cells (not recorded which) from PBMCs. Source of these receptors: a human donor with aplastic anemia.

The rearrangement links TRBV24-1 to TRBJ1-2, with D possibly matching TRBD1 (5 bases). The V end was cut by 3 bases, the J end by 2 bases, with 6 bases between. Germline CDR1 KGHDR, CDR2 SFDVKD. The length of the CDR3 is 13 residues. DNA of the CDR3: TGTGCCACCAGTGATCAGGGAAACTATGGCTACACCTTC. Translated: CATSDQGNYGYTF.

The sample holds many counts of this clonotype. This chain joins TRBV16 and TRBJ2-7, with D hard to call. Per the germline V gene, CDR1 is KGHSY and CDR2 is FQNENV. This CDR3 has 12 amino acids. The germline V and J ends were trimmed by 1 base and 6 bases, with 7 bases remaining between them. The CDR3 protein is CASSQLGSEQYF. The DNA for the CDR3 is TGTGCCAGCAGCCAATTAGGGTCCGAGCAGTACTTC.

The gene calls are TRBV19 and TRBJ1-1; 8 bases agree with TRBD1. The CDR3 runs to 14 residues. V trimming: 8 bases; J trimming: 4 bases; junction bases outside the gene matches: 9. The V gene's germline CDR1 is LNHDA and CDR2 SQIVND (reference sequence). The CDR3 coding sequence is TGTGCCAGTTCGACGAAAACAGGGGGCACTGAAGCTTTCTTT. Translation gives CASSTKTGGTEAFF.

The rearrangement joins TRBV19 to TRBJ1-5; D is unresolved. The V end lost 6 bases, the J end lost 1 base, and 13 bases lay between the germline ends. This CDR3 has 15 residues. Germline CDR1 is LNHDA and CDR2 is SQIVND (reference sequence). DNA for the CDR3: TGTGCCAGTAGGACCCAGGATCGCAGCAATCAGCCCCAGCATTTT. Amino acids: CASRTQDRSNQPQHF.

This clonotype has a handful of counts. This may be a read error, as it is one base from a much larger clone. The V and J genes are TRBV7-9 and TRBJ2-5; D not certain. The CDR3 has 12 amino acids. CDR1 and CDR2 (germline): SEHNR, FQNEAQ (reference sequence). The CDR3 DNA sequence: TGTGCCAGCAGCACCTACCAAGTGACCCAGTACTTC. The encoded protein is CASSTYQVTQYF.

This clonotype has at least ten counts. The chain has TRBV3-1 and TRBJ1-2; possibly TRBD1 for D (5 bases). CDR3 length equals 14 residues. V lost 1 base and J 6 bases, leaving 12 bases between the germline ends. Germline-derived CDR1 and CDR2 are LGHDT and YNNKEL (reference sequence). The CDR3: CASSQGGTDDGYTF. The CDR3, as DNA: TGTGCCAGCAGCCAAGGTGGGACGGACGATGGCTACACCTTC.

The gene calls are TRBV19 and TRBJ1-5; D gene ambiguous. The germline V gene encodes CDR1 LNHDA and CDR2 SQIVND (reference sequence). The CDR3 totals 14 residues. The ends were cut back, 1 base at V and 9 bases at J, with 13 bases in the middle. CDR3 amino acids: CASSIAGRGRPQHF. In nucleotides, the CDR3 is TGTGCCAGTAGTATAGCAGGCCGCGGTCGGCCCCAGCATTTT.

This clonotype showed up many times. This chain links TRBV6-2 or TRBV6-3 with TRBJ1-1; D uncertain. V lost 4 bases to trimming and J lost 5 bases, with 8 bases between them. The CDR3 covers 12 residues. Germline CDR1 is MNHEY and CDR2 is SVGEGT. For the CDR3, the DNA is TGTGCCAGCAGTTTTGGTGGTACTGAAGCTTTCTTT. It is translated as CASSFGGTEAFF.

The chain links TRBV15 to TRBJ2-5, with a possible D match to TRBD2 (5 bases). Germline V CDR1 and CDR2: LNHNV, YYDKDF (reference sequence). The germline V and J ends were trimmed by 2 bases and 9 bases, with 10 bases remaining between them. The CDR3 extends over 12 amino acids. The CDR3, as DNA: TGTGCCACCAGCAGACCTGTCGGGGCCCAGTACTTC. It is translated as CATSRPVGAQYF.

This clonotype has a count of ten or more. Here the CDR3 reads CASGTETTNEKLFF. The CDR3 coding sequence is TGTGCCAGCGGGACGGAAACAACTAATGAAAAACTGTTTTTT. The rearrangement uses TRBV12-3 or TRBV12-4 and TRBJ1-4; maybe TRBD1 (5 bases). The CDR3 totals 14 residues. V lost 8 bases and J lost 0, with 10 bases in between.

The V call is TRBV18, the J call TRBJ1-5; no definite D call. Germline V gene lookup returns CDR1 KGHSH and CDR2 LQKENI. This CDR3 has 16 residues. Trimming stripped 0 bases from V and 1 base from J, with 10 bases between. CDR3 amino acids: CASSPPPGRSNQPQHF. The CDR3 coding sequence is TGTGCCAGCTCACCACCCCCGGGTAGGAGCAATCAGCCCCAGCATTTT. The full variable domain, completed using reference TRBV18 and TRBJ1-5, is NAGVMQNPRHLVRRRGQEARLRCSPMKGHSHVYWYRQLPEEGLKFMVYLQKENIIDESGMPKERFSAEFPKEGPSILRIQQVVRGDSAAYFCASSPPPGRSNQPQHFGDGTRLSIL.

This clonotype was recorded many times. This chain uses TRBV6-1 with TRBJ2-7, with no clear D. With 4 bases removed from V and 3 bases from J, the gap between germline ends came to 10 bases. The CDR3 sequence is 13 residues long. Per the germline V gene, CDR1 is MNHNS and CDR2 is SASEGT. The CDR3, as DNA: TGTGCCAGCAGTGCTACCCGAAGCTACGAGCAGTACTTC. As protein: CASSATRSYEQYF.

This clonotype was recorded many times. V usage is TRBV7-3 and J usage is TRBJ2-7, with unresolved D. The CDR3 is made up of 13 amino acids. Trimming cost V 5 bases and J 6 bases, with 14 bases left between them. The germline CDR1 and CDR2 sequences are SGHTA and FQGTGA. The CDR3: CASSQGLGSEQYF. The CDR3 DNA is TGTGCCAGCAGCCAAGGGTTGGGATCCGAGCAGTACTTC.

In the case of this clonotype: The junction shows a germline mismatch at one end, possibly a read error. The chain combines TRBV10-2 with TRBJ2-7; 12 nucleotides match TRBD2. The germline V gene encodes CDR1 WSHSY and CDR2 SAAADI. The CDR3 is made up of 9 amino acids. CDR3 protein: CASGTSGCF. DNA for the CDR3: TGCGCCAGTGGGACTAGCGGGTGCTTC.